Sequencing of this T cell receptor beta chain was carried out in a study of regulatory T cells in long-lasting Graves disease. Study-level results: Favored gene segments in persistent disease were TRBV28, TRBJ1-2 and TRBJ2-5.

Building of the TCR beta libraries involved iRepertoire HTBI primers and Arm-PCR of CDR3 regions. TCRdb reprocessed the multiplex PCR reads via MiXCR and lists one record per CDR3 protein. The sample shows around 460,000 distinct CDR3 sequences, 14% of them seen only once. This clonotype occurred a few times. Its antigen is still unknown. The V segment lost 1 base and the J segment 2 bases; nucleotides outside the gene matches: 9. CDR1 SGHRS and CDR2 YFSETQ come from the germline V gene. The CDR3 consists of 17 residues. Time point in this sample: newly diagnosed GD, antithyroid drugs for less than 3 months. Isolated PBMC RNA provided the starting material for the TCR library. These same records also appear under a second study, on T cells in Graves' hyperthyroidism and ophthalmopathy. Per that paper: The diagnostic basis comprised clinical symptoms, serum thyroxine and TRAb, thyroid ultrasound and orbital computed tomography.

This chain links TRBV5-1 with TRBJ2-7; TRBD2 agrees at 10 bases. The sequencing used peripheral blood mononuclear cells (PBMCs), collected at new diagnosis, from a patient treated with antithyroid drugs. The TCR comes from a woman aged 50 to 60 with Graves disease. DNA for the CDR3: TGCGCCAGCAGCTTGAAGGGTACTAGCGGGACCCCCTACGAGCAGTACTTC. It translates to CASSLKGTSGTPYEQYF.